Shown below are 26 T cell receptor beta chains from a single sample sequenced in a study of CD4 T cells in relation to SARS-CoV-2 and coronaviruses. Sequenced by immunoSEQ multiplex PCR; TCRdb stores in-frame clones only, minus some. The sample has tens of thousands of clones, 75% to 90% seen once; the top ten hold around 1.3%. Antigen specificity for these receptors is unknown. Sequenced: naive CD4+ T cells from PBMCs, cultured in vitro. The subset: naive CD4+ T cells isolated by negative enrichment. The receptors originated from an adult with COVID-19.

The chain has TRBV19 and TRBJ2-1; 7 bases map to TRBD2. Unmatched junction bases numbered 6, after V lost 0 bases and J lost 1 base. CDR3 length: 17 residues. Germline lookup yields CDR1 LNHDA and CDR2 SQIVND (reference sequence). CDR3 region: CASSIEGSGLSYNEQFF. The CDR3 nucleotides read TGTGCCAGTAGTATAGAGGGTAGCGGGCTGTCCTACAATGAGCAGTTCTTC.

The chain recombines TRBV9 with TRBJ1-1; D remains unclear. CDR3 length equals 13 residues. Germline values: CDR1 SGDLS, CDR2 YYNGEE. Trimming took 0 bases from V and 5 from J, leaving 8 bases between them. CDR3 bases: TGTGCCAGCAGCGTAGGGGAACAGACTGAAGCTTTCTTT. It is translated as CASSVGEQTEAFF.

This sequence joins TRBV15 and TRBJ2-7, with D hard to call. V lost 5 bases and J lost 2, with 4 bases in between. Germline loops: CDR1 LNHNV, CDR2 YYDKDF (reference sequence). CDR3 length equals 11 residues. Written as DNA, the CDR3 is TGTGCCACCAGCGGAGCCTACGAGCAGTACTTC. Amino acids: CATSGAYEQYF.

This clone was counted a single time. The V and J genes are TRBV19 and TRBJ1-1, with 8 bases aligning to TRBD1. V gave up 6 bases and J gave up 4 bases; unmatched junction bases: 4. The CDR3 totals 13 residues. CDR1 and CDR2 from the germline V gene are LNHDA and SQIVND (reference sequence). The chain's CDR3 is CASRQTGGTEAFF. CDR3 sequence (DNA): TGTGCCAGTAGACAAACAGGGGGCACTGAAGCTTTCTTT. Complete variable domain (other parts from reference TRBV19 and TRBJ1-1): DGGITQSPKYLFRKEGQNVTLSCEQNLNHDAMYWYRQDPGQGLRLIYYSQIVNDFQKGDIAEGYSVSREKKESFPLTVTSAQKNPTAFYLCASRQTGGTEAFFGQGTRLTVV.

The V and J genes are TRBV30 and TRBJ2-2; D unclear. The V end lost 1 base, the J end lost 6 bases, and 9 bases lay between the germline ends. Germline V lookup: CDR1 GTSNPN, CDR2 SVGIG (reference sequence). The CDR3 totals 13 residues. The CDR3 DNA is TGTGCCTGGAGTGAGTCTACTCCCGGGGAGCTGTTTTTT. Its protein is CAWSESTPGELFF.

The chain joins TRBV6-5 to TRBJ2-3; 10 positions match TRBD2. The CDR3 runs 16 residues. CDR1 MNHEY and CDR2 SVGAGI come from the germline V gene. Germline trimming cut 2 bases from V and 2 bases from J; bases unmatched to any gene: 4. For the CDR3, the DNA is TGTGCCAGCAGTTACACTAGCGGGGCGGCCACAGATACGCAGTATTTT. Its protein product is CASSYTSGAATDTQYF.

The chain combines TRBV19 with TRBJ2-5; D uncertain. The CDR3 is 13 amino acids. CDR1 is LNHDA and CDR2 is SQIVND in the germline V gene (reference sequence). Between the trimmed V and J ends, which lost 2 bases and 4 bases, there was a span of 8 bases. CDR3 sequence: CASSIYDGETQYF. CDR3 in DNA: TGTGCCAGTAGTATATACGACGGAGAGACCCAGTACTTC.

The chain employs TRBV18 and TRBJ2-3; 12 positions agree with TRBD2. CDR3 length equals 16 residues. CDR1 is KGHSH, CDR2 LQKENI, per germline. J lost 0 bases, V lost 5 bases, and 3 bases had no gene match. The chain's CDR3 is CASSTGTSGSTDTQYF. CDR3 DNA sequence: TGTGCCAGCTCAACCGGGACTAGCGGGAGCACAGATACGCAGTATTTT.

This clone has just a few counts. The chain couples TRBV15 to TRBJ2-5; 10 bases agree with TRBD1. There are 17 residues in the CDR3. The V and J ends lost 2 bases and 5 bases, in that order; junction bases with no gene match: 11. CDR1 LNHNV and CDR2 YYDKDF come from the germline V gene (reference sequence). The DNA of the CDR3 is TGTGCCACCAGCAGACTAGGGCACGGACAGGGGGGCGAGACCCAGTACTTC. It codes for CATSRLGHGQGGETQYF.

The rearrangement links TRBV7-9 to TRBJ2-2; 7 positions agree with TRBD2. V dropped 3 bases and J dropped 4; count of bases not matched to a gene: 11. This CDR3 region has 17 residues. Germline CDR1 and CDR2: SEHNR and FQNEAQ (reference sequence). The CDR3 region is CASSLGPAGKGTGELFF. The CDR3 nucleotides read TGTGCCAGCAGCTTGGGGCCAGCGGGGAAAGGCACCGGGGAGCTGTTTTTT.

This chain joins TRBV4-3 and TRBJ1-1; 7 bases fit TRBD1. Trimming cost V 4 bases and J 7 bases; bases outside gene matches: 9. This CDR3 is built from 14 residues. Germline CDR1 LGHNA, CDR2 YSLEER. The chain's CDR3 is CASSPGGGRIEAFF. The CDR3 DNA reads TGCGCCAGCAGCCCGGGAGGGGGCAGGATTGAAGCTTTCTTT.

CDR3 residues: CASSLGNYEQYF. CDR3 nucleotide sequence: TGTGCCAGCAGCTTAGGAAACTACGAGCAGTACTTC. The chain carries TRBV5-8 and TRBJ2-7; unclear D gene. Germline V CDR1 and CDR2: SGHTS, YDEGEE. The length of the CDR3 is 12 residues. V lost 2 bases, J lost 3 bases, and 6 bases lay in between.

This clone has only a few counts. This chain joins TRBV2 and TRBJ1-5; 7 bases agree with TRBD1. CDR1 is SNHLY and CDR2 is FYNNEI in the germline V gene. V trimming: 4 bases; J trimming: 4 bases; junction bases outside the gene matches: 4. The CDR3 runs to 14 residues. This CDR3 reads CASSADRENQPQHF. The CDR3 region has the DNA TGTGCCAGCAGTGCTGACAGGGAAAATCAGCCCCAGCATTTT.

The gene calls are TRBV7-7 and TRBJ2-5, with a weak D call TRBD1 (6 bases). The germline gives CDR1 SSHAT, CDR2 FNYEAQ (reference sequence). CDR3 size: 15 residues. V was cut by 1 base and J by 4 bases, with 13 bases left in between. CDR3 in DNA: TGTGCCAGCAGCTTAGAGGTCACAGGGCCAGAGACCCAGTACTTC. As protein: CASSLEVTGPETQYF.

The V gene is TRBV6-5, the J gene TRBJ2-7; TRBD1 agrees at 8 bases. V was clipped by 0 bases and J by 4 bases; unmatched bases: 5. Germline CDR1 reads MNHEY; CDR2 reads SVGAGI. The CDR3 length is 15 residues. This CDR3 reads CASSYSGTGLYEQYF. Here the CDR3 DNA reads TGTGCCAGCAGTTACTCCGGGACAGGTCTTTACGAGCAGTACTTC.

The chain employs TRBV7-9 and TRBJ1-1; the D gene is possibly TRBD1 (5 bases). The germline gives CDR1 SEHNR, CDR2 FQNEAQ (reference sequence). Between the trimmed V and J ends, which lost 5 bases and 8 bases, there was a span of 12 bases. This CDR3 is built from 12 residues. This CDR3 is CASSNLQGEAFF. The CDR3 coding sequence is TGTGCCAGCAGCAACCTTCAGGGCGAAGCTTTCTTT.

This chain joins TRBV12-3 or TRBV12-4 and TRBJ2-1; D uncertain. Deletions cut 6 bases from V and 13 bases from J, with 19 bases between. The CDR3 sequence is 13 residues long. The CDR3 loop reads CASSARSGVEQFF. CDR3 coding DNA: TGTGCCAGCAGCGCGCGGAGTGGAGTGGAACAGTTCTTC.

The chain recombines TRBV6-1 with TRBJ2-3, with D possibly TRBD1 on 5 matching bases. Deletions cut 2 bases from V and 5 bases from J, with 14 bases between. Looked up from germline, CDR1 is MNHNS and CDR2 is SASEGT. This CDR3 region has 15 residues. The DNA of the CDR3 is TGTGCCAGCAGTGAATCGCAGGGTCCGGTAGATACGCAGTATTTT. Protein: CASSESQGPVDTQYF.

The V call is TRBV29-1, the J call TRBJ2-7, with TRBD2 matching over 8 bases. The junction had 9 bases not matched to a gene; V was cut back by 4 bases and J by 1 base. The CDR3 length is 15 residues. Germline assignment: CDR1 SQVTM and CDR2 ANQGSEA. The CDR3 nucleotides are TGCAGCGTTGTTGGGGGCGGCGGGAGGTCCTACGAGCAGTACTTC. Amino acids: CSVVGGGGRSYEQYF.

This chain connects TRBV10-3 to TRBJ2-7; a possible D gene is TRBD1 (5 bases). Germline CDR1 reads ENHRY; CDR2 reads SYGVKD. This CDR3 has 14 residues. The V and J ends lost 7 bases and 3 bases respectively, with 16 bases between them. Here the CDR3 DNA reads TGTGCCATCACTTCCGACAGTGTTAGCTACGAGCAGTACTTC. It encodes CAITSDSVSYEQYF.

This clone appeared once. The chain has TRBV4-1 and TRBJ2-7; D may match TRBD1 or TRBD2 (5 bases each). The CDR3 runs to 13 residues. Germline lookup yields CDR1 MGHRA and CDR2 YSYEKL. Trimming stripped 4 bases from V and 6 bases from J, with 13 bases between. The CDR3 region has the DNA TGCGCCAGCAGCCGGGGACCATCCGGCGAGCAGTACTTC. Encoded protein: CASSRGPSGEQYF.

This clone has a single count. The V and J genes are TRBV20-1 and TRBJ2-4, with D uncertain. V lost 3 bases, J lost 0 bases, and 12 bases lay in between. The CDR3 length is 15 residues. Germline V gene data show CDR1 as DFQATT and CDR2 as SNEGSKA (reference sequence). Here the CDR3 DNA reads TGCAGTGCTAGTGGGCGTCTACTAGCCAAAAACATTCAGTACTTC. It encodes CSASGRLLAKNIQYF.

The chain links TRBV6-2 or TRBV6-3 to TRBJ1-2; D perhaps matches TRBD1 (5 bases). From germline, CDR1 is MNHEY and CDR2 SVGEGT. The CDR3 loop spans 14 amino acids. The ends were cut back, 0 bases at V and 8 bases at J, with 13 bases in the middle. In nucleotides, the CDR3 is TGTGCCAGCAGTTACTCTCAGGGAATTCAGGGCTACACCTTC. Protein sequence: CASSYSQGIQGYTF.

This clone has only one observation. The rearrangement links TRBV14 to TRBJ1-4; D unclear. The ends were cut back, 4 bases at V and 0 bases at J, with 12 bases in the middle. The CDR3 contains 16 residues. Per germline, CDR1 SGHDN and CDR2 FVKESK. The CDR3 is CASSPGRQATNEKLFF. CDR3 bases: TGTGCCAGCAGCCCCGGTAGGCAAGCAACTAATGAAAAACTGTTTTTT.

In DNA form, the CDR3 reads TGCGCCAGCAGCTTATCACAGAGGACTGAAGCTTTCTTT. This encodes CASSLSQRTEAFF. The chain links TRBV5-1 to TRBJ1-1; no clear D. V was clipped by 2 bases and J by 5 bases, with 10 bases between them. Germline-derived CDR1 and CDR2 are SGHRS and YFSETQ. The CDR3 is made up of 13 amino acids.

The V and J genes are TRBV5-1 and TRBJ1-6; 9 positions agree with TRBD1. The CDR3 covers 14 residues. The V segment lost 4 bases and the J segment 8 bases; nucleotides outside the gene matches: 4. CDR1 is SGHRS and CDR2 is YFSETQ in the germline V gene. The CDR3 region has the DNA TGCGCCAGCAGCATGGGACAGGGCGATTCACCCCTCCACTTT. Amino acid sequence: CASSMGQGDSPLHF.